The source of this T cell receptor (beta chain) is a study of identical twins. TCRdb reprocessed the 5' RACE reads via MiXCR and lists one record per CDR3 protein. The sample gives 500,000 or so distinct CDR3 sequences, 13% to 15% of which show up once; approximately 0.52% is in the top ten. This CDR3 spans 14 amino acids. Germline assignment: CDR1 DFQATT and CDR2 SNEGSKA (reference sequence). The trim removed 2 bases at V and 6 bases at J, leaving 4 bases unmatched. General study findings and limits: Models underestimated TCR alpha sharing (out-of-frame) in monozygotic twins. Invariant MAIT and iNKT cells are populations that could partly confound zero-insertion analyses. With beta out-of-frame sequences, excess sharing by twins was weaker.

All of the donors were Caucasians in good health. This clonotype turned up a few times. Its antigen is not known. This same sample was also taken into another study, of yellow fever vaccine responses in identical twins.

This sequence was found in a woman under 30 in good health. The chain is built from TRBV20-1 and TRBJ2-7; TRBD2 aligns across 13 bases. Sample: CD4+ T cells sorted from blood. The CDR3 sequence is CSARTSGRAGEQYF. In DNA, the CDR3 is TGCAGTGCTAGAACTAGCGGGAGGGCCGGCGAGCAGTACTTC.